This TCR beta chain originates from a study of chemoradiotherapy in HPV16-positive cancers. Study results and caveats: Non-HPV-specific T cells did not expand in tumors during treatment, whereas candidate HPV-specific clones and E7-related motifs did.

CDR3 length: 16 residues. V gave up 2 bases and J gave up 8 bases; unmatched junction bases: 11. Germline CDR1 and CDR2: MGHDK and SYGVNS. The table came from immunoSEQ multiplex PCR; TCRdb's copy has only in-frame clones and leaves some out. The data contain around 12,000 clones, around 87% of them singletons. On this clone: Its antigen is currently unknown.

V is TRBV25-1 and J is TRBJ1-1, with 10 bases fitting TRBD1. This specimen consisted of blood, obtained from a patient who underwent chemoradiotherapy. The TCR originated in a human donor with HPV-associated anogenital cancer. In DNA, the CDR3 is TGTGCCAGCAGTGAAGAGGGGGACAGGGGAGGTGTCGAAGCTTTCTTT. It is translated as CASSEEGDRGGVEAFF.